These T cell receptor beta chains were read from a single sample in a study of T cell changes during pregnancy in multiple sclerosis. Clones were sequenced by immunoSEQ multiplex PCR, and TCRdb holds only the in-frame ones, with some missing. This sample has approximately 83,000 clones; roughly 93% occur once, and the top ten carry approximately 4.7%. Sequences were derived from peripheral blood, sampled in the first trimester of pregnancy. Every receptor here comes from a female donor with multiple sclerosis, enrolled in a pregnancy study. CDR3s include the opening cysteine and the closing phenylalanine or tryptophan. A D gene is named only where the DNA matches it firmly. Expanded clones get a size class; other rows say once, few or many, or leave the size out.

DNA: TGTGCCAGTAGTACAATTACCGGGACTAGGGGTGGAAATGAGCAGTTCTTC; CDR3: CASSTITGTRGGNEQFF; J: TRBJ2-1; D: TRBD2; V: TRBV19; size: NA
DNA: TGTGCCTGGGGAGGGGGGGGCTACGAGCAGTACTTC; CDR3: CAWGGGGYEQYF; J: TRBJ2-7; D: NA; V: TRBV30; size: NA
DNA: TGTGCCAGCAGTTTATCGTCCGATCCCTACCCCTCCCTCGAGCAGTACTTC; CDR3: CASSLSSDPYPSLEQYF; J: TRBJ2-7; D: NA; V: TRBV27; size: NA
DNA: TGTGCCTGGAGTGTACTGAAAGAGACCCAGTACTTC; CDR3: CAWSVLKETQYF; J: TRBJ2-5; D: NA; V: TRBV30; size: NA
DNA: TGTGCCAGCAGCGGCTGGACAGGGGGGAATGGCTACACCTTC; CDR3: CASSGWTGGNGYTF; J: TRBJ1-2; D: TRBD1; V: TRBV5-4; size: once
DNA: TGTGCCAGCAGCTTACTAGAAGGTGGGGAGACCCAGTACTTC; CDR3: CASSLLEGGETQYF; J: TRBJ2-5; D: NA; V: TRBV7-8; size: once
DNA: TGTGCCAGCTCACCGAATGGGCAAGGGGGGGATGAGCAGTTCTTC; CDR3: CASSPNGQGGDEQFF; J: TRBJ2-1; D: NA; V: TRBV18; size: NA
DNA: TGTGCCACCAGCAGAGATAGCGTCAGAAATGGCTACACCTTC; CDR3: CATSRDSVRNGYTF; J: TRBJ1-2; D: NA; V: TRBV15; size: NA
DNA: TGTGCCAGCAGCTTAGATGGTGATCGGCGACAGATGGCTTTCTTT; CDR3: CASSLDGDRRQMAFF; J: TRBJ1-1; D: NA; V: TRBV7-9; size: NA
DNA: TGTGCCAGCAGCTTCGACAGGGGCACCGGGGAGCTGTTTTTT; CDR3: CASSFDRGTGELFF; J: TRBJ2-2; D: TRBD1; V: TRBV5-4; size: NA
DNA: TGCGCCAGCAGCTTGGCCCCAAATAGCAATCAGCCCCAGCATTTT; CDR3: CASSLAPNSNQPQHF; J: TRBJ1-5; D: NA; V: TRBV5-1; size: NA
DNA: TGTGCCAGTAGTATAGTTGCAGCGGCCTACGAGCAGTACTTC; CDR3: CASSIVAAAYEQYF; J: TRBJ2-7; D: NA; V: TRBV19; size: NA
DNA: TGTGCCACCAGCTCCCCTGGCTCGATTGAAAAACTGTTTTTT; CDR3: CATSSPGSIEKLFF; J: TRBJ1-4; D: NA; V: TRBV15; size: NA
DNA: TGCGCCAGCAGCCAGGCCTGGTCCCTTTCCTACGAGCAGTACTTC; CDR3: CASSQAWSLSYEQYF; J: TRBJ2-7; D: NA; V: TRBV4-1; size: NA
DNA: TGTGCCAGCAGTTACCCCGGGAATTCACCCCTCCACTTT; CDR3: CASSYPGNSPLHF; J: TRBJ1-6; D: NA; V: TRBV6-5; size: once
DNA: TGTGCCAGCAGTGGGAGCGGGGATCACACCGGGGAGCTGTTTTTT; CDR3: CASSGSGDHTGELFF; J: TRBJ2-2; D: TRBD2; V: TRBV2; size: NA
DNA: TGTGCCAGCAGCTTTTTTCGGGATACGCAGTATTTT; CDR3: CASSFFRDTQYF; J: TRBJ2-3; D: NA; V: TRBV5-6; size: NA
DNA: TGTGCCACCAGCAGCTCCAGGGGCACCGGGGAGCTGTTTTTT; CDR3: CATSSSRGTGELFF; J: TRBJ2-2; D: NA; V: TRBV15; size: NA
DNA: TGTGCCAGCTCACCAACGGTCTATGGCTACACCTTC; CDR3: CASSPTVYGYTF; J: TRBJ1-2; D: NA; V: TRBV18; size: NA
DNA: TGCGCCAGCCGCGGACTCAAAGAGACCCAGTACTTC; CDR3: CASRGLKETQYF; J: TRBJ2-5; D: NA; V: TRBV4-1; size: NA
DNA: TGTGCCAGCAGCTCAGTAACGACAGGGGTCTATGGCTACACCTTC; CDR3: CASSSVTTGVYGYTF; J: TRBJ1-2; D: TRBD1; V: TRBV7-9; size: NA
DNA: TGTGCCAGCAGCCAGGTTTGGGGGGAAAGCCAGCCCCAGCATTTT; CDR3: CASSQVWGESQPQHF; J: TRBJ1-5; D: NA; V: TRBV4-2; size: NA
DNA: TGTGCCAGCAGCCTACGGGGGAACTATGGCTACACCTTC; CDR3: CASSLRGNYGYTF; J: TRBJ1-2; D: NA; V: TRBV5-4; size: NA